The 27 T cell receptor beta chains below come from one sample, sequenced in a study of T-cell reconstitution after alpha-beta-depleted transplantation in children. The TCRbeta library incorporated unique molecular identifiers. TCRdb re-derived calls from the PCR reads in MiXCR, one entry per CDR3 protein. The sample has around 440,000 distinct CDR3 sequences, over 9.5% seen once. The sequencing used PBMCs, collected before TCRalphabeta/CD19-depleted stem cell transplant. The receptors were gathered from a child younger than 10 with inherited bone marrow failure, due to receive a stem cell transplant.

In its sample, this clonotype was seen many times. The chain joins TRBV2 to TRBJ2-3, with D perhaps given as TRBD1 or TRBD2 (6 bases each). Germline loops: CDR1 SNHLY, CDR2 FYNNEI. This CDR3 has 15 residues. V was clipped by 3 bases and J by 6 bases, with 16 bases between them. CDR3 region: CASSDGGTFLDTQYF. The CDR3 DNA sequence: TGTGCCAGCAGTGATGGGGGGACATTCCTGGATACGCAGTATTTT.

This clonotype was counted at least ten times. The chain links TRBV29-1 to TRBJ2-2; 13 bases align to TRBD2. Germline V lookup: CDR1 SQVTM, CDR2 ANQGSEA. This CDR3 region has 17 residues. V trimming: 8 bases; J trimming: 0 bases; junction bases outside the gene matches: 9. As DNA, the CDR3 is TGCAGCCTGCGGACTAGCGGGAGAGGTGCGAACACCGGGGAGCTGTTTTTT. As protein: CSLRTSGRGANTGELFF.

This clonotype came up a few times. The V call is TRBV30, the J call TRBJ2-7, with D possibly being TRBD1 (5 bases). Germline-derived CDR1 and CDR2 are GTSNPN and SVGIG (reference sequence). This CDR3 spans 17 amino acids. V lost 3 bases, J lost 5 bases, and 26 bases lay in between. The CDR3 nucleotides are TGTGCCTGGAGCGAGGCGAGGCCCAGTAGCTGGGGCCACGAGCAGTACTTC. The encoded protein is CAWSEARPSSWGHEQYF. Filled out from reference TRBV30 and TRBJ2-7, the complete variable domain reads SQTIHQWPATLVQPVGSPLSLECTVEGTSNPNLYWYRQAAGRGLQLLFYSVGIGQISSEVPQNLSASRPQDRQFILSSKKLLLSDSGFYLCAWSEARPSSWGHEQYFGPGTRLTVT.

This clonotype was counted many times. J is TRBJ2-3 and V is TRBV7-6, with 10 positions matching TRBD2. Germline lookup yields CDR1 SGHVS and CDR2 FNYEAQ. The CDR3 extends over 21 amino acids. V lost 3 bases and J lost 0; bases outside the gene matches: 18. CDR3: CASSFLVGTSETVPSTDTQYF. The CDR3 nucleotides are TGTGCCAGCAGCTTTCTTGTTGGGACTAGCGAGACAGTCCCTAGCACAGATACGCAGTATTTT.

This clonotype was seen more than once but under ten times. The chain uses TRBV4-1 and TRBJ1-6, with D uncertain. This CDR3 contains 14 residues. V shed 0 bases and J shed 9 bases, with 9 bases lying between them. Germline loops: CDR1 MGHRA, CDR2 YSYEKL. The CDR3 region is CASSQEAGGSPLHF. The CDR3 DNA reads TGCGCCAGCAGCCAAGAAGCGGGAGGTTCACCCCTCCACTTT.

This clonotype has ten or more counts. The chain joins TRBV5-1 to TRBJ2-1; weak D call: TRBD2 (6 bases). The CDR3 consists of 13 residues. The V gene's germline CDR1 is SGHRS and CDR2 YFSETQ. Trimming pared 7 bases from V and 4 bases from J, leaving 12 bases between. This CDR3 is CASSREKYNEQFF. The CDR3 DNA sequence: TGCGCCAGCTCCCGGGAGAAGTACAATGAGCAGTTCTTC.

This clonotype was observed a handful of times. CDR3 nucleotide sequence: TGTGCCAGCAGGGGCTTTTCTCTAAAACTAGCGGGAACAGATACGCAGTATTTT. Protein product: CASRGFSLKLAGTDTQYF. The chain recombines TRBV11-2 with TRBJ2-3; 10 bases map to TRBD2. Germline CDR1 is SGHAT and CDR2 is FQNNGV. This CDR3 comprises 18 residues. V was clipped by 6 bases and J by 3 bases; unmatched bases: 15.

This clonotype was observed many times. The rearrangement joins TRBV5-5 to TRBJ2-3, with 8 bases identical to TRBD2. Germline V gene sequence: CDR1 SGHKS, CDR2 YYEKEE (reference sequence). The CDR3 is made up of 16 amino acids. With 4 bases clipped from V and 13 bases from J, the junction kept 20 bases outside the gene matches. The CDR3 nucleotides are TGTGCCAGCAGCAACCAACCGGGACTAGGGTTAGGCTTGGAGTATTTT. It specifies CASSNQPGLGLGLEYF.

Notes on this clonotype: It may be a read error: a sequence one base away is much more abundant. This chain connects TRBV7-2 to TRBJ1-5; 8 positions match TRBD1. Germline loops: CDR1 SGHTA, CDR2 FQGNSA. J was trimmed by 7 bases and V by 7 bases; bases with no gene match: 6. The length of the CDR3 is 13 residues. CDR3 nucleotides: TGTGCCAGCACACAACAGGGGGGACAGCCCCAGCATTTT. This sequence encodes CASTQQGGQPQHF.

This clonotype occurred a few times. The gene calls are TRBV7-2 and TRBJ2-1; maybe TRBD2 (7 bases). Trimming took 2 bases from V and 6 from J, leaving 17 bases between them. From germline, CDR1 is SGHTA and CDR2 FQGNSA. There are 16 residues in the CDR3. The CDR3 here is CASSLLRGGGSNEQFF. Here the CDR3 DNA reads TGTGCCAGCAGCTTACTTAGAGGGGGGGGCAGCAATGAGCAGTTCTTC.

This clonotype was detected many times. This chain connects TRBV4-3 to TRBJ2-7; 9 bases are shared with TRBD2. With V trimmed by 0 bases and J by 4 bases, 4 bases remained unmatched. The CDR3 has 15 residues. CDR1 and CDR2 from the germline V gene are LGHNA and YSLEER. The CDR3 here is CASSQDLREGYEQYF. DNA of the CDR3: TGCGCCAGCAGCCAAGATCTGCGGGAGGGGTACGAGCAGTACTTC.

This sequence joins TRBV27 and TRBJ2-1, with 9 bases lining up with TRBD2. The CDR3 has 16 residues. Germline lookup yields CDR1 MNHEY and CDR2 SMNVEV (reference sequence). V trimming: 0 bases; J trimming: 2 bases; junction bases outside the gene matches: 2. In nucleotides, the CDR3 is TGTGCCAGCAGTTTATCGCCTAGCGGGACCTACAATGAGCAGTTCTTC. This gives the protein CASSLSPSGTYNEQFF.

In this sample, this clonotype turned up a few times. The chain has TRBV5-1 and TRBJ2-7, with 11 bases lining up with TRBD2. CDR3 length equals 17 residues. The junction had 6 bases not matched to a gene; V was cut back by 1 base and J by 0 bases. CDR1 SGHRS and CDR2 YFSETQ come from the germline V gene. The CDR3 DNA follows: TGCGCCAGCAGCTTGCGGACTAGCGGGTCGAGCTCCTACGAGCAGTACTTC. This gives the protein CASSLRTSGSSSYEQYF.

This clonotype was seen a few times. The chain combines TRBV20-1 with TRBJ2-7; D is unclear. V was pared by 2 bases and J by 3 bases, with 8 bases between. The CDR3 covers 12 residues. The germline CDR1 and CDR2 sequences are DFQATT and SNEGSKA (reference sequence). This chain's CDR3 is CSARRGNYEQYF. Here the CDR3 DNA reads TGCAGTGCTAGACGAGGCAACTACGAGCAGTACTTC.

As to this clonotype: A clone one base away is much larger, so this may be a read error. The V and J genes are TRBV28 and TRBJ2-1, with a tentative D call TRBD1 (6 bases). CDR3 length equals 15 residues. Germline CDR1 and CDR2: MDHEN and SYDVKM. This chain's CDR3 is CASNPTGTLYNKQFF. The CDR3 nucleotides read TGTGCCAGCAATCCCACAGGGACCCTTTACAATAAGCAGTTCTTC. The variable domain in full, with the rest retrieved from reference TRBV28 and TRBJ2-1, is DVKVTQSSRYLVKRTGEKVFLECVQDMDHENMFWYRQDPGLGLRLIYFSYDVKMKEKGDIPEGYSVSREKKERFSLILESASTNQTSMYLCASNPTGTLYNKQFFGPGTRLTVL.

Comments on this clonotype: Possible read error: a much larger clone is one base away. The V call is TRBV20-1, the J call TRBJ1-5; possibly TRBD1 for D (6 bases). The CDR3 consists of 16 residues. Germline CDR1 is DFQATT and CDR2 is SNEGSKA (reference sequence). Trimming cost V 0 bases and J 6 bases, with 18 bases left between them. This CDR3 is CSARDFRTAFGQPQHF. The DNA of the CDR3 is TGCAGTGCTAGAGATTTCCGGACAGCGTTCGGTCAGCCCCAGCATTTT.

This clonotype was counted a few times. This sequence joins TRBV25-1 and TRBJ2-3; TRBD2 matches at 10 bases. Per the germline V gene, CDR1 is MGHDK and CDR2 is SYGVNS. The ends lost 4 bases at V and 5 bases at J; junction bases unmatched: 9. The CDR3 runs to 16 residues. The CDR3 DNA follows: TGTGCCAGCAGTGTGAGGCTAGCGGGAGACGGAGATACGCAGTATTTT. The encoded protein is CASSVRLAGDGDTQYF.

This clonotype was counted at least ten times. The junction shows a germline mismatch at one end, possibly a read error. J is TRBJ2-7 and V is TRBV6-1, with D uncertain. The germline V gene has CDR1 MNHNS and CDR2 SASEGT. The CDR3 is 13 residues long. The CDR3 DNA is TGTGCCAGCAGCAGCCAGGACCCCTACGAGCATTACTTC. Amino acid sequence: CASSSQDPYEHYF.

This clonotype came up many times. The chain combines TRBV21-1 with TRBJ2-7; the table gives TRBD2 as D, unverified against the DNA. TRBV21-1 represents a pseudogene. This CDR3 spans 15 amino acids. CDR3 amino acids: CASRKRRTGPYEQYF. For the CDR3, the DNA is TGTGCCAGCAGAAAAAGGAGGACAGGGCCCTACGAGCAGTACTTC.

This clonotype was detected ten times or more. This sequence joins TRBV25-1 and TRBJ2-7; D might be TRBD1 (6 bases). The germline CDR1 and CDR2 sequences are MGHDK and SYGVNS. Trimming took off 4 bases at V and 7 bases at J, with 14 bases between the two ends. CDR3 length: 13 residues. The CDR3 loop reads CASSGYRVGEQYF. The DNA for the CDR3 is TGTGCCAGCAGTGGGTACAGGGTAGGGGAGCAGTACTTC.

J is TRBJ2-1 and V is TRBV20-1; D is perhaps TRBD2 (7 bases). With 5 bases removed from V and 7 bases from J, the gap between germline ends came to 12 bases. The germline gives CDR1 DFQATT, CDR2 SNEGSKA (reference sequence). This CDR3 region has 12 residues. CDR3 in amino acids: CSAGGGGNEQFF. The CDR3 DNA follows: TGCAGTGCTGGGGGCGGGGGTAATGAGCAGTTCTTC.

V gene TRBV19 combines with J gene TRBJ2-7; TRBD1 agrees at 12 bases. This CDR3 contains 14 residues. From germline, CDR1 is LNHDA and CDR2 SQIVND (reference sequence). The J segment lost 5 bases and the V segment lost 5 bases, leaving 4 bases of the junction unmatched. The CDR3 sequence: CASSGDRGQNEQYF. Written as DNA, the CDR3 is TGTGCCAGTAGTGGGGACAGGGGGCAAAACGAGCAGTACTTC. The full variable domain, its missing parts supplied by reference TRBV19 and TRBJ2-7, is DGGITQSPKYLFRKEGQNVTLSCEQNLNHDAMYWYRQDPGQGLRLIYYSQIVNDFQKGDIAEGYSVSREKKESFPLTVTSAQKNPTAFYLCASSGDRGQNEQYFGPGTRLTVT.

This clonotype was seen ten or more times. This chain connects TRBV20-1 to TRBJ2-7; D is ambiguous. The germline V gene has CDR1 DFQATT and CDR2 SNEGSKA (reference sequence). V lost 2 bases and J lost 2, with 19 bases in between. The CDR3 length is 16 residues. This chain's CDR3 is CSARPATRLGPYEQYF. In DNA form, the CDR3 reads TGCAGTGCTAGACCCGCTACACGGCTTGGCCCCTACGAGCAGTACTTC.

This clonotype was recorded at least ten times. The chain employs TRBV6-5 and TRBJ2-5; D may match TRBD1 or TRBD2 (5 bases each). The CDR3 sequence is 14 residues long. CDR1 MNHEY and CDR2 SVGAGI come from the germline V gene. V shed 2 bases and J shed 5 bases, with 12 bases lying between them. The CDR3 DNA sequence: TGTGCCAGCAGTTACACGGGGCGCGGGGAGACCCAGTACTTC. It codes for CASSYTGRGETQYF.

This clonotype was observed at least ten times. This chain uses TRBV10-3 with TRBJ2-2; 9 bases fit TRBD1. CDR1 ENHRY and CDR2 SYGVKD come from the germline V gene. The CDR3 runs 14 residues. V lost 6 bases to trimming and J lost 4 bases; unmatched junction nucleotides: 3. In DNA, the CDR3 is TGTGCCATCAGCGGGGGACAGGGCACCGGGGAGCTGTTTTTT. This sequence encodes CAISGGQGTGELFF.

V gene TRBV5-1 combines with J gene TRBJ1-5, with D perhaps TRBD1 (5 bases). CDR1 is SGHRS and CDR2 is YFSETQ in the germline V gene. Between the trimmed V and J ends, which lost 4 bases and 1 base, there was a span of 15 bases. The CDR3 is 16 residues long. CDR3 residues: CASSRGGGLSNQPQHF. In nucleotides, the CDR3 is TGCGCCAGCAGCCGGGGGGGGGGTTTGAGCAATCAGCCCCAGCATTTT.

Concerning this clonotype: The junction differs from germline at one of its ends, possibly a read error. The V call is TRBV12-3 or TRBV12-4, the J call TRBJ2-1; D remains ambiguous. This CDR3 contains 11 residues. The CDR3 coding sequence is TGTGCCGGCAGTTTAGGTAATGAGCAGTTCTTC. It yields the protein CAGSLGNEQFF.